This TCR beta chain originates from a study of blood T cell repertoires in COVID-19. Whole-study context: The samples span acute and convalescent COVID-19 from the United States, Italy and Spain. Nucleic acid was either cDNA or gDNA, and it came from T cells, B-cell-depleted T cells, or PBMCs.

Methods used by the authors: How many nucleated cells were present was estimated from reference gene primer amplification. Clones were sequenced by immunoSEQ multiplex PCR, and TCRdb holds only the in-frame ones, with some missing. The DNA gave D and trimming, while V, J and clone size come from that table. The sample has roughly 110,000 clones, 75% to 90% seen once. V lost 6 bases, J lost 2 bases, and 14 bases lay in between. Per the germline V gene, CDR1 is MDHEN and CDR2 is SYDVKM. The CDR3 covers 15 residues. Specimen: peripheral blood. The rearrangement uses TRBV28 and TRBJ1-3, with D unresolved. The TCR sequence derives from a human donor with acute or convalescent COVID-19. The donor label of this sample is uncertain. CDR3 coding DNA: TGTGCCAGCAGATTTGTAGCTACGGCTGGAAACACCATATATTTT. It codes for CASRFVATAGNTIYF.